This TCR beta chain was profiled in a study of T cell repertoires in cytomegalovirus infection. From germline, CDR1 is MGHRA and CDR2 YSYEKL. The CDR3 length is 15 residues. TCRdb reprocessed the reads with MiXCR, giving one entry per CDR3 protein. The sample includes almost 500,000 distinct CDR3 sequences, approximately 10% of them seen just once. As for this clonotype: One end of the junction varies from germline; a read error may be responsible.

Sequencing was done on a sample of PBMCs. The rearrangement links TRBV4-1 to TRBJ2-5, with 10 bases matching TRBD2. This receptor was obtained from a human donor in good health (CMV status not recorded). Some clones in this sample may be carry-over from other donors' samples. The DNA of the CDR3 is TGTGCCAGCAGCCGAGGACTAGCGGCCCAAGAGACCCAGTACTTC. Translation: CASSRGLAAQETQYF.